Listed here are 22 T cell receptor beta chains from one sample, sequenced in a study of beta chain features in type 1 diabetes. These TCRs' antigens remain unknown. Of the isolated RNA, all was reverse transcribed, and so the sequenced material was expressed TCRB transcripts. Generated by immunoSEQ multiplex PCR, the TCRdb table keeps only in-frame clones and is missing some. Of tens of thousands of clones in the sample, under 60% were seen once. General observations from the study: People with Type 1 diabetes carried modestly yet significantly shorter TCRB CDR3s in all four CD4+ subsets.

The source material was Tregs from blood. The receptor set was obtained from a woman aged 40 to 49 with type 1 diabetes.

Written as DNA, the CDR3 is TGCGCCAGCAGCTTGACAGGGGGGTACGAGACCCAGTACTTC. Translated: CASSLTGGYETQYF. V gene TRBV5-1 combines with J gene TRBJ2-5; 8 bases align to TRBD1. CDR3 length equals 14 residues. Germline loops: CDR1 SGHRS, CDR2 YFSETQ. V gave up 1 base and J gave up 5 bases; unmatched junction bases: 4.

The chain joins TRBV6-6 to TRBJ1-6; D is uncertain. There are 14 residues in the CDR3. V lost 6 bases and J 6 bases, leaving 12 bases between the germline ends. Germline values: CDR1 MNHNY, CDR2 SVGAGI (reference sequence). CDR3 sequence reads: CASSPDRVNSPLHF. CDR3 DNA: TGTGCCAGCAGCCCCGACCGGGTTAATTCACCCCTCCACTTT.

This chain connects TRBV7-9 to TRBJ2-1; maybe TRBD1 (7 bases). There are 16 residues in the CDR3. Germline-derived CDR1 and CDR2 are SEHNR and FQNEAQ (reference sequence). Deletions cut 5 bases from V and 4 bases from J, with 18 bases between. CDR3 sequence (DNA): TGTGCCAGCAGCCTAAGGGGGCGGGACCGATACAATGAGCAGTTCTTC. Residues: CASSLRGRDRYNEQFF.

The chain joins TRBV2 to TRBJ1-5; a weak D match, TRBD1 (5 bases). V lost 6 bases, J lost 7 bases, and 13 bases lay in between. Germline V gene sequence: CDR1 SNHLY, CDR2 FYNNEI. The CDR3 contains 13 residues. The CDR3 DNA sequence: TGTGCCAGCAGGGCTCTGGGGGGGCAGCCCCAGCATTTT. Protein: CASRALGGQPQHF.

The V and J genes are TRBV7-9 and TRBJ1-1; D gene ambiguous. The germline V and J ends were trimmed by 1 base and 2 bases, with 8 bases remaining between them. The CDR3 is made up of 14 amino acids. From germline, CDR1 is SEHNR and CDR2 FQNEAQ (reference sequence). The CDR3 coding sequence is TGTGCCAGCAGCTTAGAAACAGCCAACACTGAAGCTTTCTTT. It encodes CASSLETANTEAFF.

The V gene is TRBV4-1, the J gene TRBJ2-1; TRBD2 agrees at 7 bases. Trimming removed 1 base from V and 3 bases from J; junction bases left unmatched: 6. From germline, CDR1 is MGHRA and CDR2 YSYEKL. The CDR3 contains 16 residues. CDR3 DNA sequence: TGCGCCAGCAGCCAAGGAAGCGGGACTCTCTACAATGAGCAGTTCTTC. Encoded protein: CASSQGSGTLYNEQFF.

This clone was detected a few times. CDR3 amino acids: CSVGKEGTDTQYF. The CDR3 DNA sequence: TGCAGCGTTGGGAAGGAGGGCACAGATACGCAGTATTTT. V is TRBV29-1 and J is TRBJ2-3, with D perhaps matching TRBD2 (5 bases). In germline, CDR1 is SQVTM, CDR2 ANQGSEA. This CDR3 contains 13 residues. V was pared by 4 bases and J by 1 base, with 9 bases between.

The chain links TRBV7-8 to TRBJ2-2; 12 bases are a match to TRBD1. Trimming at V came to 7 bases and at J to 5 bases, leaving 11 bases not matched to a gene. From germline, CDR1 is SGHVS and CDR2 FQNEAQ. The CDR3 spans 17 residues. The CDR3 region has the DNA TGTGCCAGCACCCCAAGGGGACAGGGGGCGCGAACCGGGGAGCTGTTTTTT. Protein product: CASTPRGQGARTGELFF.

The chain combines TRBV7-9 with TRBJ2-3; D not certain. V shed 1 base and J shed 1 base, with 6 bases lying between them. Looked up from germline, CDR1 is SEHNR and CDR2 is FQNEAQ (reference sequence). This CDR3 has 14 amino acids. CDR3 protein: CASSLGQGTDTQYF. The CDR3 bases are TGTGCCAGCAGCTTAGGGCAGGGCACAGATACGCAGTATTTT.

This clone has just a few counts. V gene TRBV7-8 combines with J gene TRBJ1-4, with D maybe TRBD1 (6 bases). The CDR3 sequence is 12 residues long. Germline lookup yields CDR1 SGHVS and CDR2 FQNEAQ. Trimming pared 2 bases from V and 11 bases from J, leaving 9 bases between. The CDR3 coding sequence is TGTGCCAGCAGCTTATCAGGGGATAAACTGTTTTTT. Protein: CASSLSGDKLFF.

The chain couples TRBV25-1 to TRBJ2-7; 13 bases agree with TRBD2. With 6 bases clipped from V and 7 bases from J, the junction kept 9 bases outside the gene matches. Germline V gives CDR1 MGHDK, CDR2 SYGVNS. This CDR3 is built from 15 residues. The chain's CDR3 is CASRAPGLAGWEQYF. CDR3 sequence (DNA): TGTGCCAGCAGAGCCCCGGGACTAGCGGGATGGGAGCAGTACTTC.

The chain employs TRBV20-1 and TRBJ1-1; D is ambiguous. This CDR3 spans 11 amino acids. Germline values: CDR1 DFQATT, CDR2 SNEGSKA (reference sequence). V was pared by 3 bases and J by 5 bases, with 7 bases between. The CDR3 reads CSARPRTEAFF. CDR3 in DNA: TGCAGTGCTAGGCCCCGGACTGAAGCTTTCTTT.

The rearrangement links TRBV4-1 to TRBJ2-1; D unresolved. The ends were cut back, 0 bases at V and 0 bases at J, with 6 bases in the middle. This CDR3 has 15 residues. CDR1 and CDR2 (germline): MGHRA, YSYEKL. This CDR3 reads CASSQDQYSYNEQFF. The CDR3 DNA follows: TGCGCCAGCAGCCAAGATCAGTACTCCTACAATGAGCAGTTCTTC.

This chain uses TRBV19 with TRBJ2-2; D is possibly TRBD1 (6 bases). This CDR3 comprises 14 residues. From germline, CDR1 is LNHDA and CDR2 SQIVND (reference sequence). V was pared by 6 bases and J by 3 bases, with 11 bases between. In DNA, the CDR3 is TGTGCCAGTAGCTGGGCAGGGGACACCGGGGAGCTGTTTTTT. Protein sequence: CASSWAGDTGELFF.

The chain is built from TRBV4-3 and TRBJ1-1, with 7 bases identical to TRBD1. Germline lookup yields CDR1 LGHNA and CDR2 YSLEER. The CDR3 runs to 15 residues. The trim removed 2 bases at V and 6 bases at J, leaving 9 bases unmatched. As DNA, the CDR3 is TGCGCCAGCAGCCAACGTCGACAGGGTTTCCCTGAAGCTTTCTTT. Encoded protein: CASSQRRQGFPEAFF.

V gene TRBV6-6 combines with J gene TRBJ1-5, with D uncertain. This CDR3 region has 16 residues. Germline V gives CDR1 MNHNY, CDR2 SVGAGI (reference sequence). Trimming pared 6 bases from V and 2 bases from J, leaving 17 bases between. The CDR3 protein is CASRPMTYMGNQPQHF. The CDR3 DNA sequence: TGTGCCAGCAGGCCGATGACTTACATGGGCAATCAGCCCCAGCATTTT.

The chain's CDR3 is CASSPGLARAKNIQYF. The CDR3 DNA follows: TGTGCCAGCAGTCCCGGACTAGCGAGGGCCAAAAACATTCAGTACTTC. This rearrangement joins TRBV28 to TRBJ2-4, with 9 bases aligning to TRBD2. Losses at the gene ends were 5 bases for V and 1 base for J; bases not matched to a gene: 6. Germline assignment: CDR1 MDHEN and CDR2 SYDVKM. The CDR3 runs to 16 residues.

J is TRBJ1-4 and V is TRBV6-6; 7 nucleotides agree with TRBD1. V shed 2 bases and J 10 bases; nucleotides not matched to a gene: 4. This CDR3 has 13 amino acids. Germline V gene data show CDR1 as MNHNY and CDR2 as SVGAGI (reference sequence). CDR3 in amino acids: CASSYDRDGKLFF. CDR3 nucleotides: TGTGCCAGCAGTTACGACAGGGATGGAAAACTGTTTTTT.

The chain combines TRBV5-1 with TRBJ2-6; the match to TRBD1 covers 10 bases. This CDR3 region has 18 residues. The germline gives CDR1 SGHRS, CDR2 YFSETQ. With 3 bases clipped from V and 0 bases from J, the junction kept 6 bases outside the gene matches. The chain's CDR3 is CASSYRDRGSSGANVLTF. The CDR3, as DNA: TGCGCCAGCAGCTATCGGGACAGGGGAAGCTCTGGGGCCAACGTCCTGACTTTC.

The chain is built from TRBV4-1 and TRBJ2-7; D possibly corresponds to TRBD2 (5 bases). The CDR3 runs 13 residues. Trimming left V 5 bases short and J 1 base short, with 9 bases between. From germline, CDR1 is MGHRA and CDR2 YSYEKL. CDR3 sequence reads: CASSADLSYEQYF. CDR3 DNA sequence: TGCGCCAGCAGCGCGGACTTGTCCTACGAGCAGTACTTC.

The gene calls are TRBV28 and TRBJ2-1; D unresolved. Trimming removed 6 bases from V and 6 bases from J, with 12 bases in between. The CDR3 length is 13 residues. From germline, CDR1 is MDHEN and CDR2 SYDVKM. The CDR3 sequence: CASSLPGFNEQFF. The CDR3 bases are TGTGCCAGCAGCCTCCCCGGTTTCAATGAGCAGTTCTTC.

The chain is built from TRBV16 and TRBJ2-1; tentative D call: TRBD1 (5 bases). The V and J ends lost 1 base and 10 bases respectively, with 17 bases between them. The CDR3 spans 15 residues. Germline V CDR1 and CDR2: KGHSY, FQNENV. The CDR3 coding sequence is TGTGCCAGCAGCCAATTAGTGGCAGGGCAAGTCGAGCAGTTCTTC. Amino acids: CASSQLVAGQVEQFF.